This record covers a single T cell receptor beta chain. Its antigen remains unknown. Germline values: CDR1 KGHSH, CDR2 LQKENI. The CDR3 runs to 16 residues. Unmatched junction bases numbered 6, after V lost 2 bases and J lost 2 bases. This sample is drawn from a study of OX40 agonist ivuxolimab in advanced cancers. Points from the study as a whole: By week 6 at 0.1 to 3.0 mg/kg, blood CD4+ and CD8+ T cells had expanded clonally.

Assay: immunoSEQ multiplex PCR; the TCRdb copy retains only in-frame clones and omits some. The sample holds around 70,000 clones, approximately 86% seen once. Systemic immunosuppression or a history of autoimmune disease excluded patients. The J gene is TRBJ2-7, the V gene TRBV18; 10 bases fit TRBD2. The sample was CD4+ or CD8+ T cells sorted from blood, taken in a trial of the OX40 agonist ivuxolimab. This clonotype was sampled from an adult with an advanced solid tumor such as melanoma, head and neck, liver or kidney cancer. The CDR3 region has the DNA TGTGCCAGCTCACCAAACGGACTAGCGGAGACCTACGAGCAGTACTTC. Encoded protein: CASSPNGLAETYEQYF.